This T cell receptor beta chain is drawn from a study of T-cell reconstitution after alpha-beta-depleted transplantation in children. The CDR3 covers 17 residues. V lost 0 bases and J 2 bases, leaving 17 bases between the germline ends. Per the germline V gene, CDR1 is MNHEY and CDR2 is SVGAGI. Broader study findings: Two months or so post-transplant, alpha-beta T cells reportedly derived from several hundred expanded graft clones. Recipient T cells and thymic progenitors that survived were the source of the high TCRbeta diversity seen at day 60 in some patients. T cells produced anew were the main source of T-cell counts and diversity one year after transplant.

Preparation of the TCRbeta library was carried out with unique molecular identifiers. TCRdb re-derived calls from the PCR reads in MiXCR, one entry per CDR3 protein. The profile shows a few hundred thousand distinct CDR3 sequences, under 30% of them singletons. In the case of this clonotype: The antigen remains unidentified.

This sample comprised PBMCs, obtained before TCRalphabeta/CD19-depleted stem cell transplant. The J gene is TRBJ2-7, the V gene TRBV6-5; D may be TRBD1 (6 bases). The origin of this receptor is a girl aged 2 to 9 with Fanconi anemia, due to receive a stem cell transplant. CDR3 residues: CASSYSNEGEAAYEQYF. The DNA for the CDR3 is TGTGCCAGCAGTTACTCCAATGAGGGGGAAGCTGCCTACGAGCAGTACTTC.